This TCR beta chain was recorded in a study of CD8+ T cells in alopecia areata. Sequencing used cDNA as its template, made by extracting RNA and reverse transcribing it. Method: immunoSEQ multiplex PCR; TCRdb's copy keeps in-frame clones and lacks some. The table has hundreds of thousands of clones, about 60% seen once. The CDR3 spans 10 residues. The ends were cut back, 8 bases at V and 11 bases at J, with 12 bases in the middle. Per germline, CDR1 SNHLY and CDR2 FYNNEI. The sample's treatment: oral pan-JAK inhibitor, 5-10 mg twice daily. This clone was counted only a few times. This TCR was recovered from a human donor with alopecia areata. Sequences were derived from CD4+ T cells sorted from blood, sampled at week 52, from a patient treated with tofacitinib. The chain recombines TRBV2 with TRBJ1-1, with D perhaps matching TRBD1 (5 bases). CDR3 sequence: CASDGGRAFF. The CDR3 nucleotides are TGTGCCAGCGACGGGGGTCGGGCTTTCTTT.